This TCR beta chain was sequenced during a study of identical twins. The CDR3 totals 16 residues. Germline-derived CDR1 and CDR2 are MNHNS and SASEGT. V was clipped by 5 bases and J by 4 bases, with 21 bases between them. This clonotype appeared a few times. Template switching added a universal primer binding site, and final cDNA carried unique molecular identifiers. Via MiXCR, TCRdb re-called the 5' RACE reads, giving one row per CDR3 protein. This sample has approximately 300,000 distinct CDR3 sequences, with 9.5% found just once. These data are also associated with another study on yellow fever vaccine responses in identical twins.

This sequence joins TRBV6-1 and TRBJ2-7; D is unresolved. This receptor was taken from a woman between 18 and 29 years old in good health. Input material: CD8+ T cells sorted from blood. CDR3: CASSMAREPPGYEQYF. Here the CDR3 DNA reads TGTGCCAGCAGTATGGCCAGAGAGCCTCCCGGGTACGAGCAGTACTTC.